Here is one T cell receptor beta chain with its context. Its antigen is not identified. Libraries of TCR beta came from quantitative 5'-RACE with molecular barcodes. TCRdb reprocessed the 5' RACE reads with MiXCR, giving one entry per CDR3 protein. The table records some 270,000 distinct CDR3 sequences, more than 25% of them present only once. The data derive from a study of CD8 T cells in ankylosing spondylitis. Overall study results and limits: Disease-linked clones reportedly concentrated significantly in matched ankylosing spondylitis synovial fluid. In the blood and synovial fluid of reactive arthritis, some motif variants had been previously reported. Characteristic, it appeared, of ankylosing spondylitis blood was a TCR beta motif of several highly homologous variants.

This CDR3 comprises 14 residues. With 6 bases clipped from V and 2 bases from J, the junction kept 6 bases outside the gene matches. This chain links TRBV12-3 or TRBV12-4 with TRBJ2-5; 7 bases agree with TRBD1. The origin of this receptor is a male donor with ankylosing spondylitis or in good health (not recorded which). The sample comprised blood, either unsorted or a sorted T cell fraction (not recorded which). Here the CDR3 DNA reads TGTGCCAGCAGCCCCCCGGGACAGCAAGAGACCCAGTACTTC. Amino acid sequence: CASSPPGQQETQYF.